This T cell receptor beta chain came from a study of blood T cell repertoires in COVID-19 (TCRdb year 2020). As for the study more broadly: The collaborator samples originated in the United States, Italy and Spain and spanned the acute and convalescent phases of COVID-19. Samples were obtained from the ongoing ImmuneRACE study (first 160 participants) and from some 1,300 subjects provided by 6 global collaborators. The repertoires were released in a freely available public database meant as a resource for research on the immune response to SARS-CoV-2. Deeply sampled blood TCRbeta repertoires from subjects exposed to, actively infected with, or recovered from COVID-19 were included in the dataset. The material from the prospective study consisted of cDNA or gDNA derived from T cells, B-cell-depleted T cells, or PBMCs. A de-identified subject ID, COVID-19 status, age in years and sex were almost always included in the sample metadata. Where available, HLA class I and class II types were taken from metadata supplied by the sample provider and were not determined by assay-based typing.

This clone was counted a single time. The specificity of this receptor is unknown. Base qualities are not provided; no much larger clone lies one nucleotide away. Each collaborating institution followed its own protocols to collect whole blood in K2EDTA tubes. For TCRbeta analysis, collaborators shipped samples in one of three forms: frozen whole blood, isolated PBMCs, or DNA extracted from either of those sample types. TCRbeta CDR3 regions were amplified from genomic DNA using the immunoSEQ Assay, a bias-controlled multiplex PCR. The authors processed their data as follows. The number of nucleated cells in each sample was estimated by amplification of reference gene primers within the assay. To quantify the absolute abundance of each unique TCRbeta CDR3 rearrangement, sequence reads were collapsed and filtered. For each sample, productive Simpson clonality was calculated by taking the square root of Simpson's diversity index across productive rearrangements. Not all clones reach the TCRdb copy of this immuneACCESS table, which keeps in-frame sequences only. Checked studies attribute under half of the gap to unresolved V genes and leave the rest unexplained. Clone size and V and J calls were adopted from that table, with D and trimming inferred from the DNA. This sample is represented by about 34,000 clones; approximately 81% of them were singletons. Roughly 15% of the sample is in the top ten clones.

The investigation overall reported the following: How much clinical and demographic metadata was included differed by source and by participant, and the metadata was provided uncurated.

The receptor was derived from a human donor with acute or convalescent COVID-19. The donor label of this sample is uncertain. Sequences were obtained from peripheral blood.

The DNA sequence is as follows: TGTGCCAGCAGTGAGCAGGGGGCTTCTTATGGCTACACCTTC. This gives the protein CASSEQGASYGYTF. This chain is built from TRBV2 and TRBJ1-2; 8 middle bases align to TRBD1. Germline trimming amounts to 3 bases on V and 5 bases on J, with 5 as the count of junction bases outside the gene matches. The CDR3 holds 14 amino acids from the cysteine to the phenylalanine. Only the CDR3 DNA stays, 42 bases, in frame from base 1. According to the germline V gene, CDR1 reads SNHLY and CDR2 reads FYNNEI.